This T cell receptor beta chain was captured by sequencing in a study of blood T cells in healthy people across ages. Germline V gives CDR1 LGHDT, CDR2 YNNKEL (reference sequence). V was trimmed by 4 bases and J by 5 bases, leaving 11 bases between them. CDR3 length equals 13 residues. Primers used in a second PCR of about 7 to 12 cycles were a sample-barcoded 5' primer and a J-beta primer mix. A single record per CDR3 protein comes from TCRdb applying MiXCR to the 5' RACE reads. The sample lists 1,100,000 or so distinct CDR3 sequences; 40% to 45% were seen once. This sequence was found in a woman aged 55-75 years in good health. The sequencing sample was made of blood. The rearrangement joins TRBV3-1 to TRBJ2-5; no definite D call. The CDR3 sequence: CASSPLPTETQYF. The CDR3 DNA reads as TGTGCCAGCAGCCCCCTTCCGACGGAGACCCAGTACTTC.